Reported below is one T cell receptor beta chain. The assay was immunoSEQ multiplex PCR, and TCRdb's table has in-frame clones only and misses some. This sample carries more than 25,000 clones, more than 80% of them seen once, and the ten largest clones take more than 2%. Selected pancreatic ductal adenocarcinoma patients had undergone surgery without neoadjuvant therapy. Germline CDR1 reads LGHNA; CDR2 reads YSLEER. There are 16 residues in the CDR3. V was cut by 1 base and J by 7 bases, with 16 bases left in between. The data originate from a study of T cells in pancreatic ductal adenocarcinoma. The TCR comes from a human donor with pancreatic ductal adenocarcinoma. Sequencing was performed on PBMCs. The chain links TRBV4-3 to TRBJ2-2; TRBD1 or TRBD2 may be the D gene (6 bases each). CDR3 residues: CASSQALGGTVGELFF. The CDR3 DNA sequence: TGCGCCAGCAGCCAAGCCCTAGGGGGGACGGTCGGGGAGCTGTTTTTT.